Only a few counts were recorded for the clone carrying this TCR beta chain. The sample belongs to a study of patients and donors after allogeneic stem cell transplantation. In TCRdb, the RT-PCR reads were re-called with MiXCR into one record per CDR3 protein. The sample comprises about 960,000 distinct CDR3 sequences, roughly 17% of which are singletons, and around 6% rests with the top ten. Germline loops: CDR1 SGHRS, CDR2 YFSETQ. The CDR3 spans 15 residues. Deletions cut 0 bases from V and 0 bases from J, with 8 bases between. The chain uses TRBV5-1 and TRBJ2-3; D gene ambiguous. The receptor was isolated from a human donor who was either an allogeneic HSCT recipient or a stem cell or donor lymphocyte infusion donor (not recorded which). It is not recorded whose cells these are; they may come from a transplant donor. Sample: blood, either unsorted or a sorted T cell fraction (not recorded which). CDR3 sequence (DNA): TGCGCCAGCAGCTTGGTTGCTACTAGCACAGATACGCAGTATTTT. Amino acid sequence: CASSLVATSTDTQYF.